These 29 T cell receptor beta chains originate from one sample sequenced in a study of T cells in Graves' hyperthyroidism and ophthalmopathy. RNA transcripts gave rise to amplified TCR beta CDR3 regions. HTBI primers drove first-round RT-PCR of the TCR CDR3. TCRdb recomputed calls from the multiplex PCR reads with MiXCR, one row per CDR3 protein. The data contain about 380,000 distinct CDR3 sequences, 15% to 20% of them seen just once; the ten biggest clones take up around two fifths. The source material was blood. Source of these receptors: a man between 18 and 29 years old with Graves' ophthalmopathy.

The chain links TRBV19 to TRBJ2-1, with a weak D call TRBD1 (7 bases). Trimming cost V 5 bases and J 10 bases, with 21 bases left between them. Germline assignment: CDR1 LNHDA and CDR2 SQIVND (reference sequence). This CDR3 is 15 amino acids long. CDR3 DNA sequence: TGTGCCAGTAGTCCAGGGGGGACACCCTCGAACGAGCAGTTCTTC. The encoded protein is CASSPGGTPSNEQFF.

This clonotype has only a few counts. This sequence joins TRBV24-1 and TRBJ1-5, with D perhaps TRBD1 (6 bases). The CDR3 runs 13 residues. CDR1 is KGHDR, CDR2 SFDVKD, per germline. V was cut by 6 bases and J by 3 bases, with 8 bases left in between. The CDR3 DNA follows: TGTGCCACCAGTCACAGGGTCAATCAGCCCCAGCATTTT. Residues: CATSHRVNQPQHF.

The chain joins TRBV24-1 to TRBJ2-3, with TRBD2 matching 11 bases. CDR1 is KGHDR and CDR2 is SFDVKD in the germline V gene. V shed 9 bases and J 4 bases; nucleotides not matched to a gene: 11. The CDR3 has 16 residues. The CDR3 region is CATGSGGALLADTQYF. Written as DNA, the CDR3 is TGTGCCACCGGTAGCGGGGGGGCTTTGTTGGCAGATACGCAGTATTTT.

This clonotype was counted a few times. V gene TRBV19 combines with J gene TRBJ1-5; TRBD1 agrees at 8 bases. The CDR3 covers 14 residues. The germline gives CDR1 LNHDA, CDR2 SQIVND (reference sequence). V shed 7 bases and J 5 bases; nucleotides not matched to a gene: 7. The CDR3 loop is CASTAGQADQPQHF. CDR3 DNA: TGTGCCAGTACCGCGGGACAGGCCGATCAGCCCCAGCATTTT.

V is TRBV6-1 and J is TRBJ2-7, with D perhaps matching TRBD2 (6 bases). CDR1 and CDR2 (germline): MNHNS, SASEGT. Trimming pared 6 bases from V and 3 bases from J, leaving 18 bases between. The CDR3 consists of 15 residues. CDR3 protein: CASRVLGGKGYEQYF. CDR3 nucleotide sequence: TGTGCCAGCAGAGTATTGGGGGGAAAAGGCTACGAGCAGTACTTC.

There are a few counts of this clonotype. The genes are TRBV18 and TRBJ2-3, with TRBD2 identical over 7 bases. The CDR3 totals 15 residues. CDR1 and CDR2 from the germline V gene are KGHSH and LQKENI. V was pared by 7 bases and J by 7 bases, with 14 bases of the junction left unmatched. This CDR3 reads CASLFGGGSPNTQYF. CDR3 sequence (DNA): TGTGCCAGCTTGTTTGGCGGGGGATCCCCCAATACGCAGTATTTT.

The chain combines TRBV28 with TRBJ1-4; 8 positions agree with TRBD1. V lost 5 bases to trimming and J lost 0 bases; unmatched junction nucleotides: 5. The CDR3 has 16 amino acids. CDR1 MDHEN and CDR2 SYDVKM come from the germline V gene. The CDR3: CASSATGATTNEKLFF. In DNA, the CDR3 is TGTGCCAGCAGTGCGACAGGGGCAACAACTAATGAAAAACTGTTTTTT.

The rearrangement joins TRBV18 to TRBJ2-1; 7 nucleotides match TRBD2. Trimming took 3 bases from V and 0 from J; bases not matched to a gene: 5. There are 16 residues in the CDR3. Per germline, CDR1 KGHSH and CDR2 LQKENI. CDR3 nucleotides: TGTGCCAGCTCACCCCCGGGCGGGAGCTCCTACAATGAGCAGTTCTTC. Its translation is CASSPPGGSSYNEQFF.

The CDR3: CAAQRGRGEKLFF. DNA of the CDR3: TGTGCCGCTCAAAGGGGGCGAGGCGAAAAACTGTTTTTT. J is TRBJ1-4 and V is TRBV6-8; 7 nucleotides align to TRBD1. The ends lost 11 bases at V and 8 bases at J; junction bases unmatched: 11. The CDR3 loop spans 13 amino acids. Germline V lookup: CDR1 MNHGY, CDR2 SAAAGT.

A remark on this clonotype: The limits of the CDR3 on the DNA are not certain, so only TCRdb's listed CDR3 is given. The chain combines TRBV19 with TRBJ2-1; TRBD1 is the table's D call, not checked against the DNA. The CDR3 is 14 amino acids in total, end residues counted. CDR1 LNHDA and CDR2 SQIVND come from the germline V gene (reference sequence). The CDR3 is CASTSGQVYNEQFF.

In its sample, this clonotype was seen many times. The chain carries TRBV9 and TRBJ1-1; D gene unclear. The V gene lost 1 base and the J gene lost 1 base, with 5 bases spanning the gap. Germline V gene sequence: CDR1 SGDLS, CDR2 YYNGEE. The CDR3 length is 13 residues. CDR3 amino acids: CASSVKGNTEAFF. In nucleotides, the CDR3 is TGTGCCAGCAGCGTAAAGGGGAACACTGAAGCTTTCTTT.

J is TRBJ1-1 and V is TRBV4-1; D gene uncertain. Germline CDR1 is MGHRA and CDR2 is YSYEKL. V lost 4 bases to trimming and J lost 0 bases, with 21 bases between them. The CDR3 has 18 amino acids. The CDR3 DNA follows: TGCGCCAGCAGCCGGATACTGACGGGAGGTTTCTTGAACACTGAAGCTTTCTTT. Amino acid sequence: CASSRILTGGFLNTEAFF.

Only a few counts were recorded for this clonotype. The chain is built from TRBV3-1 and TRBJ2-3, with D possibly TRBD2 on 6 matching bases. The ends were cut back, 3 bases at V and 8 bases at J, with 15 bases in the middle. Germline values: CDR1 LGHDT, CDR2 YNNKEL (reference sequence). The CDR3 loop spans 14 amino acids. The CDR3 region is CASSQPGTPSTQYF. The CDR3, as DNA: TGTGCCAGCAGCCAGCCCGGGACTCCAAGTACGCAGTATTTT.

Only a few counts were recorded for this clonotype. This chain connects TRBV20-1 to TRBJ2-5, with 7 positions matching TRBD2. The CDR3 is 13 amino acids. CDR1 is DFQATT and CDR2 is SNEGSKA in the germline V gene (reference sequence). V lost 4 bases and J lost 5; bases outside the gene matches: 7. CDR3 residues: CSAKYLAEETQYF. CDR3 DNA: TGCAGTGCTAAGTACCTAGCGGAGGAGACCCAGTACTTC.

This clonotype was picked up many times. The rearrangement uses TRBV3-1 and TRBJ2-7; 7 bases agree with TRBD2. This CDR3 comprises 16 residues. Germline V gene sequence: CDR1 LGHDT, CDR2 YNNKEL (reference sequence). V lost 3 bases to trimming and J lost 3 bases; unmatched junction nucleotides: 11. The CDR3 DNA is TGTGCCAGCAGCCAGTATGGTGGACTAGTTCACTACGAGCAGTACTTC. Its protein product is CASSQYGGLVHYEQYF.

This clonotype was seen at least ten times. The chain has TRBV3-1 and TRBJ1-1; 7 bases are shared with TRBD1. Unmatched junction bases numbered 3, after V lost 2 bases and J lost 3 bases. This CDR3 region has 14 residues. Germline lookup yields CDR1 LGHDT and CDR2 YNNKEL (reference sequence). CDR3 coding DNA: TGTGCCAGCAGCCAAAGGGACAGTTACACTGAAGCTTTCTTT. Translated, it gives CASSQRDSYTEAFF. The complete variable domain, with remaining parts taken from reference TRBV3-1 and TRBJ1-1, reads DTAVSQTPKYLVTQMGNDKSIKCEQNLGHDTMYWYKQDSKKFLKIMFSYNNKELIINETVPNRFSPKSPDKAHLNLHINSLELGDSAVYFCASSQRDSYTEAFFGQGTRLTVV.

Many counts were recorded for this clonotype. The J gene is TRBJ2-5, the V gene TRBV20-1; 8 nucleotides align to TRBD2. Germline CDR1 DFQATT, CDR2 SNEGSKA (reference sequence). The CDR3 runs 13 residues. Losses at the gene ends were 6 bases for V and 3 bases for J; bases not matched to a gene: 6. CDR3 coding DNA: TGCAGTGCAGTAAGCGGGGGCGAAGAGACCCAGTACTTC. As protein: CSAVSGGEETQYF.

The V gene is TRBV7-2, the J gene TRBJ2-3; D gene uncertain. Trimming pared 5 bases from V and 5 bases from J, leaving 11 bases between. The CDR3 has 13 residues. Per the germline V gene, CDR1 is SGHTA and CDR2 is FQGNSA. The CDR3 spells CASSPHPLDTQYF. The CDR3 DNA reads TGTGCCAGCAGCCCCCATCCATTAGATACGCAGTATTTT. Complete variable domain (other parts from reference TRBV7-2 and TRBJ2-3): GAGVSQSPSNKVTEKGKDVELRCDPISGHTALYWYRQSLGQGLEFLIYFQGNSAPDKSGLPSDRFSAERTGGSVSTLTIQRTQQEDSAVYLCASSPHPLDTQYFGPGTRLTVL.

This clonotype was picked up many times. In DNA form, the CDR3 reads TGTGCCAGCAGAGCGGGACCGAGTTACTATGGCTACACCTTC. Its translation is CASRAGPSYYGYTF. J is TRBJ1-2 and V is TRBV28, with D possibly TRBD1 on 5 matching bases. The CDR3 is 14 amino acids. Trimming took 6 bases from V and 3 from J, leaving 14 bases between them. Germline CDR1 is MDHEN and CDR2 is SYDVKM.

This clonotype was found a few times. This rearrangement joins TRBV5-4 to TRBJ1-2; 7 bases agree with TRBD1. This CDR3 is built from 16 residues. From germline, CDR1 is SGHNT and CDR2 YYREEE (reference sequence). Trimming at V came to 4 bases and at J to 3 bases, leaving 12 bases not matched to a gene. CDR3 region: CASSTSGGGADYGYTF. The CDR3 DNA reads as TGTGCCAGCAGCACCTCGGGAGGGGGCGCTGACTATGGCTACACCTTC.

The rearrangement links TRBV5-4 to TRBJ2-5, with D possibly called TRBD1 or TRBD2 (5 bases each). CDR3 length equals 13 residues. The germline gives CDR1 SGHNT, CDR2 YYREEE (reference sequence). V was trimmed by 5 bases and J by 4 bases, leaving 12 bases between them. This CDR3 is CASRTGTGETQYF. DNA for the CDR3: TGTGCCAGCAGAACCGGGACCGGAGAGACCCAGTACTTC.

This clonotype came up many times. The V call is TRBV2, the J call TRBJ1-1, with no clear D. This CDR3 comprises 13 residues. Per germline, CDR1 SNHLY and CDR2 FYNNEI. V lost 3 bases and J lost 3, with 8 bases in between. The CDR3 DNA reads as TGTGCCAGCAGTGACAGATTATACACTGAAGCTTTCTTT. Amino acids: CASSDRLYTEAFF.

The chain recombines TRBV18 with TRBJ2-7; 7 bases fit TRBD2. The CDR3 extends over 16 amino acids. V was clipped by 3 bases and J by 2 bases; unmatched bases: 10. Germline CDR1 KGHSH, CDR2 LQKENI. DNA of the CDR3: TGTGCCAGCTCACCGCCAGGACTGGCGGGGGCCTACGAGCAGTACTTC. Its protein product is CASSPPGLAGAYEQYF.

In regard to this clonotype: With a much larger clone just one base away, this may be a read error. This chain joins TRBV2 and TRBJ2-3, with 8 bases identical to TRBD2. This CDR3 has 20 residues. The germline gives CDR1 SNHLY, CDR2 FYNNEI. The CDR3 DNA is TGTGCCGGCAGTGAAGCTATCCCGGTGGTGGGGACTAGGTTAGCAGATACGCAGTATTTT. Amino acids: CAGSEAIPVVGTRLADTQYF.

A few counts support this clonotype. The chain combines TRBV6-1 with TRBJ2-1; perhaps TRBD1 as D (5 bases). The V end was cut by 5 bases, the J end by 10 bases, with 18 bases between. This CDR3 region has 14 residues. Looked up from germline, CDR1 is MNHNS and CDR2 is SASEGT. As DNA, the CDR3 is TGTGCCAGCAGTCCCCCAGGGCAGGATAGGGAGCAGTTCTTC. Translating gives CASSPPGQDREQFF.

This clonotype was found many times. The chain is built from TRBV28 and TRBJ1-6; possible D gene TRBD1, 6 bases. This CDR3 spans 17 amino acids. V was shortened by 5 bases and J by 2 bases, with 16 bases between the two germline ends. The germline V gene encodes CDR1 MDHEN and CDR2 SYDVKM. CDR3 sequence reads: CASSPTFRDTYNSPLHF. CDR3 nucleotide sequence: TGTGCCAGCAGTCCCACTTTCCGGGACACCTATAATTCACCCCTCCACTTT. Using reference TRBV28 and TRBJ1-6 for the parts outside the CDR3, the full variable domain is DVKVTQSSRYLVKRTGEKVFLECVQDMDHENMFWYRQDPGLGLRLIYFSYDVKMKEKGDIPEGYSVSREKKERFSLILESASTNQTSMYLCASSPTFRDTYNSPLHFGNGTRLTVT.

The CDR3 DNA is TGTGCCACCAGTGATTTGCTAGGGGCCACCGGGGAGCTGTTTTTT. Protein sequence: CATSDLLGATGELFF. The rearrangement links TRBV24-1 to TRBJ2-2, with D possibly TRBD1 on 5 matching bases. The CDR3 length is 15 residues. The V and J ends lost 0 bases and 4 bases respectively, with 8 bases between them. Germline CDR1 and CDR2: KGHDR and SFDVKD.

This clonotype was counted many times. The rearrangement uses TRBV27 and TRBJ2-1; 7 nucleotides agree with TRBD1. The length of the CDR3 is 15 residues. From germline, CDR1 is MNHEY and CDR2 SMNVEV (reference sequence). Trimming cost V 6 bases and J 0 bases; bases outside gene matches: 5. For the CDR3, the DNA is TGTGCCAGCAGCTACTCAGGGGGCTCCTACAATGAGCAGTTCTTC. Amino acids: CASSYSGGSYNEQFF.

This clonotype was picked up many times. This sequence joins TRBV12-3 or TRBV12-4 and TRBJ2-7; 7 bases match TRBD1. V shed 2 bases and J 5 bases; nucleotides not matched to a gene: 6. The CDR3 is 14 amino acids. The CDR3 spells CASSLMGQYHEQYF. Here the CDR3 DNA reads TGTGCCAGCAGTTTAATGGGACAGTATCACGAGCAGTACTTC.